This record looks at one T cell receptor (beta chain) sequence and its context. Its antigen is not identified. This record comes from a study of somatic mutations in cytotoxic T cells in rheumatoid arthritis. Study-wide findings and caveats: Exceedance of 20% of CD8+ cells by the largest CD8+ clone occurred in 8 of 65 patients.

Original handling: In patients, CD8+ clones bigger than 1% rarely had the same sequence as a published virus-specific TCRB. TCRdb's copy holds only in-frame clones and misses some; the assay was immunoSEQ multiplex PCR. The V and J calls and clone size were taken over from that table, and D and trimming were inferred from the DNA. The table lists under 2,500 clones, around 76% of them singletons, with 35% to 55% in the top ten. Germline assignment: CDR1 LNHNV and CDR2 YYDKDF (reference sequence). The V gene end was trimmed by 8 bases and the J gene end by 2 bases; junction bases not matched to a gene: 8. The CDR3 contains 16 residues.

The chain joins TRBV15 to TRBJ2-3; 12 bases are shared with TRBD2. What was sequenced was CD8+ T cells sorted from blood. This TCR was recovered from a middle-aged woman with rheumatoid arthritis. For the CDR3, the DNA is TGTGCCACCGGGACTAGCGGGTCTACAACCACAGATACGCAGTATTTT. This codes for CATGTSGSTTTDTQYF.